This T cell receptor (beta chain) was sequenced during a study of control samples from healthy donors and cancer patients. Data came from immunoSEQ multiplex PCR; TCRdb stores just in-frame clones and leaves some out. The table records tens of thousands of clones, roughly four fifths of them present only once. V lost 2 bases to trimming and J lost 5 bases, with 4 bases between them. This CDR3 is built from 12 residues. Germline assignment: CDR1 MNHEY and CDR2 SVGAGI. The sample holds one count of this clone. Sequenced input: blood. The clonotype originates from a woman between 55 and 75 years old in good health. The rearrangement links TRBV6-5 to TRBJ2-1; D ambiguous. CDR3 nucleotide sequence: TGTGCCAGCAGTTACAGCGACAATGAGCAGTTCTTC. Translated: CASSYSDNEQFF.